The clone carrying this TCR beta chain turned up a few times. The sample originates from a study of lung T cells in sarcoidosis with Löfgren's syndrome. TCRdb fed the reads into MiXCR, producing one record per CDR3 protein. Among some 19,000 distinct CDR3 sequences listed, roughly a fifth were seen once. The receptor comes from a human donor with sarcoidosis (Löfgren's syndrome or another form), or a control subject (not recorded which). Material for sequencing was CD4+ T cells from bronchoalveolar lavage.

CDR3 nucleotides: TGCGCCAGCGCAGGGGGCAGCTGGACCGGGGAGCTGTTTTTT. This encodes CASAGGSWTGELFF. The chain recombines TRBV5-1 with TRBJ2-2, with 8 bases that match TRBD1. The CDR3 consists of 14 residues. Trimming removed 7 bases from V and 5 bases from J; junction bases left unmatched: 7. Germline CDR1 is SGHRS and CDR2 is YFSETQ. The full variable domain, its missing parts supplied by reference TRBV5-1 and TRBJ2-2, is KAGVTQTPRYLIKTRGQQVTLSCSPISGHRSVSWYQQTPGQGLQFLFEYFSETQRNKGNFPGRFSGRQFSNSRSEMNVSTLELGDSALYLCASAGGSWTGELFFGEGSRLTVL.